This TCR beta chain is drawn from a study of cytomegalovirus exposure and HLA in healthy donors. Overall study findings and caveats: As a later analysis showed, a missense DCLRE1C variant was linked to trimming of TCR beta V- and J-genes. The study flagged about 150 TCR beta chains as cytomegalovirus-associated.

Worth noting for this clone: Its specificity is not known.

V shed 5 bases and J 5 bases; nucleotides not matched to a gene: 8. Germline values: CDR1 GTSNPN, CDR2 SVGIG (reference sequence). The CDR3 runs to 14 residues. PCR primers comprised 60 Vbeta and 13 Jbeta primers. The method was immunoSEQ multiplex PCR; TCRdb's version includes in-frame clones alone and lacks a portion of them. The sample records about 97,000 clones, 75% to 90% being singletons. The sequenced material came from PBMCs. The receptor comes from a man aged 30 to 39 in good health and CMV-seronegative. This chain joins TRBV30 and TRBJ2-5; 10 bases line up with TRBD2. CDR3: CAWQRGGDGETQYF. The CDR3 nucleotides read TGTGCCTGGCAGCGGGGGGGGGACGGGGAGACCCAGTACTTC.